These T cell receptor beta chains were read from a single sample in a study of OX40 agonist ivuxolimab in advanced cancers. Generated by immunoSEQ multiplex PCR, the TCRdb table keeps only in-frame clones and is missing some. The sample yields roughly 80,000 clones, about nine tenths seen once. The sequencing used CD4+ or CD8+ T cells sorted from blood, collected in a trial of the OX40 agonist ivuxolimab. These receptors all come from an adult with an advanced solid tumor such as melanoma, head and neck, liver or kidney cancer. The CDR3 runs from the conserved cysteine through the conserved F or W. A D gene is named only where the DNA matches it firmly. Not all rows give a size; the values are once, few, many and, for expanded clones, a class.

. . TRBJ1-2 TRBV5-4 CASSLASMENYGYTF TGTGCCAGCAGCTTGGCGTCGATGGAGAACTATGGCTACACCTTC
. TRBD2 TRBJ2-3 TRBV19 CASSISLAGGLDTQYF TGTGCCAGTAGTATTAGTCTAGCGGGGGGGCTGGATACGCAGTATTTT
once . TRBJ2-3 TRBV5-1 CASSLLERGTDTQYF TGCGCCAGCAGCTTGTTGGAGCGGGGCACAGATACGCAGTATTTT
. TRBD1 TRBJ1-5 TRBV7-9 CASSSDRGWQPQHF TGTGCCAGCAGCTCCGACAGGGGCTGGCAGCCCCAGCATTTT
. . TRBJ1-6 TRBV4-2 CASSIEQVNSPLHF TGTGCCAGCAGCATAGAACAGGTTAATTCACCCCTCCACTTT
. TRBD2 TRBJ2-1 TRBV4-1 CASSRDGTSGSGEQFF TGCGCCAGCAGCCGAGACGGGACTAGCGGGAGCGGAGAGCAGTTCTTC
. . TRBJ1-3 TRBV11-2 CASSLSTGKGNTIYF TGTGCCAGCAGCTTAAGCACAGGGAAAGGAAACACCATATATTTT
once . TRBJ2-7 TRBV11-2 CASTTLRGRTTAYEQYF TGTGCCAGCACCACCCTCCGGGGGCGAACCACTGCCTACGAGCAGTACTTC
. TRBD1 TRBJ1-5 TRBV19 CASSNTGGNQPQHF TGTGCCAGTAGTAATACAGGGGGAAATCAGCCCCAGCATTTT
. . TRBJ2-3 TRBV28 CASNDRVTDTQYF TGTGCCAGCAACGACCGGGTGACAGATACGCAGTATTTT
. . TRBJ2-2 TRBV19 CASRAGSKTGELFF TGTGCCAGTCGAGCAGGGTCAAAAACCGGGGAGCTGTTTTTT
. . TRBJ2-5 TRBV5-4 CASSPRSLQETQYF TGTGCCAGCAGCCCGAGGAGCCTCCAAGAGACCCAGTACTTC
once TRBD2 TRBJ2-7 TRBV30 CAWSVLGLATYEQYF TGTGCCTGGAGTGTACTGGGACTAGCTACTTACGAGCAGTACTTC
once . TRBJ1-1 TRBV6-5 CASSYSITNTEAFF TGTGCCAGCAGTTACTCGATCACGAACACTGAAGCTTTCTTT
. . TRBJ1-2 TRBV6-1 CAIILGSNYGYTF TGTGCCATCATACTGGGGTCTAACTATGGCTACACCTTC
. TRBD1 TRBJ1-6 TRBV5-4 CASTPGQGDNSPLHF TGTGCCAGCACCCCGGGACAGGGGGATAATTCACCCCTCCACTTT
few . TRBJ2-1 TRBV5-1 CASRGETYNEQFF TGCGCCAGCAGGGGGGAAACCTACAATGAGCAGTTCTTC
. . TRBJ1-1 TRBV29-1 CSVFQSPGTEAFF TGCAGCGTTTTTCAGAGCCCGGGTACTGAAGCTTTCTTT